This T cell receptor (beta chain) was sequenced for a study of T cell repertoires in cytomegalovirus infection. Looking at the study overall: CMV epitopes that were recently identified and HLA-C-restricted were used alongside well-studied HLA-B-restricted ones. Indications came from public TCR beta signatures; they pointed to CMV infection and to a matching HLA type. Points from the study as a whole: Identification of carriers of CMV plus the relevant HLA was achieved through cumulative public TCR beta family frequency. Within the response measured ex vivo, HLA-C-restricted CMV-specific TCR beta clonotypes were dominant.

Notes on this clonotype: The antigen remains undetermined.

MiXCR, applied by TCRdb to the reads, yields one record per CDR3 protein. Here the sample spans approximately 1,000,000 distinct CDR3 sequences, less than 40% being singletons. The sequence came from a human donor in good health (CMV status not recorded). Some clones in this sample may be carry-over from other donors' samples. The starting material was cultured CD8+ T cells from PBMCs, obtained from culture after CMV antigen stimulation.

CDR3 coding DNA: TGTGCCAGCAGCCTCCGGACTAGCATTGCCGGGGAGCTGTTTTTT. This gives the protein CASSLRTSIAGELFF. J is TRBJ2-2 and V is TRBV7-9, with TRBD2 matching 8 bases. CDR3 length: 15 residues. Germline-derived CDR1 and CDR2 are SEHNR and FQNEAQ (reference sequence). Losses at the gene ends were 5 bases for V and 6 bases for J; bases not matched to a gene: 8.